The 27 T cell receptor beta chains given below trace back to one sample, sequenced in a study of cytomegalovirus exposure and HLA in healthy donors. Libraries were prepared by immunoSEQ multiplex PCR; TCRdb keeps only in-frame clonotypes and omits some of them. The sample carries roughly 48,000 clones, roughly 88% recorded once. Material for sequencing was PBMCs. The receptors here all came from a woman in her twenties or thirties in good health and CMV-seronegative.

This rearrangement joins TRBV14 to TRBJ1-2, with TRBD1 as a possible D gene (6 bases). Deletions cut 5 bases from V and 2 bases from J, with 12 bases between. Germline V gives CDR1 SGHDN, CDR2 FVKESK. This CDR3 comprises 14 residues. CDR3 protein: CASSEARGNYGYTF. CDR3 nucleotides: TGTGCCAGCAGCGAAGCCAGGGGAAACTATGGCTACACCTTC.

V gene TRBV15 combines with J gene TRBJ2-3; 7 bases are shared with TRBD2. V shed 3 bases, J shed 0 bases, and the junction held 6 bases outside the gene matches. Germline CDR1 reads LNHNV; CDR2 reads YYDKDF (reference sequence). This CDR3 contains 16 residues. The CDR3 bases are TGTGCCACCAGCAGGGGAGCGGGACCTAGCACAGATACGCAGTATTTT. It specifies CATSRGAGPSTDTQYF.

The rearrangement uses TRBV6-4 and TRBJ2-3; D is perhaps TRBD2 (6 bases). Germline V gives CDR1 MRHNA, CDR2 SNTAGT. V dropped 0 bases and J dropped 1 base, with 8 bases sitting between them. This CDR3 region has 15 residues. CDR3 residues: CASSDSGGGTDTQYF. In DNA form, the CDR3 reads TGTGCCAGCAGTGACTCCGGGGGAGGCACAGATACGCAGTATTTT.

The chain is built from TRBV5-5 and TRBJ2-7, with D perhaps matching TRBD1 (6 bases). The V end was cut by 1 base, the J end by 3 bases, with 11 bases between. The germline gives CDR1 SGHKS, CDR2 YYEKEE (reference sequence). This CDR3 has 14 residues. CDR3 DNA sequence: TGTGCCAGCAGCTTGTCTGGGGGCTTCTACGAGCAGTACTTC. Its protein product is CASSLSGGFYEQYF.

This chain uses TRBV10-3 with TRBJ2-5; 8 nucleotides match TRBD2. CDR1 and CDR2 (germline): ENHRY, SYGVKD. The CDR3 contains 15 residues. Losses at the gene ends were 5 bases for V and 0 bases for J; bases not matched to a gene: 5. CDR3 sequence reads: CAISQAGANQETQYF. In DNA, the CDR3 is TGTGCCATCAGTCAAGCGGGAGCTAACCAAGAGACCCAGTACTTC.

The gene calls are TRBV28 and TRBJ2-1; 7 nucleotides line up with TRBD2. The germline gives CDR1 MDHEN, CDR2 SYDVKM. The J segment lost 9 bases and the V segment lost 5 bases, leaving 16 bases of the junction unmatched. This CDR3 contains 16 residues. The CDR3 spells CASSPTGRPGLGEQFF. CDR3 bases: TGTGCCAGCAGTCCAACCGGGAGGCCTGGGTTGGGTGAGCAGTTCTTC.

J is TRBJ2-1 and V is TRBV7-7, with 8 positions matching TRBD1. Trimming cost V 4 bases and J 7 bases; bases outside gene matches: 3. The CDR3 spans 13 residues. The germline CDR1 and CDR2 sequences are SSHAT and FNYEAQ (reference sequence). Here the CDR3 DNA reads TGTGCCAGCAGCTACGGGACAGGTAATGAGCAGTTCTTC. Translated: CASSYGTGNEQFF.

The rearrangement joins TRBV5-4 to TRBJ2-2, with 7 bases identical to TRBD2. Germline loops: CDR1 SGHNT, CDR2 YYREEE (reference sequence). The CDR3 is 14 amino acids. V gave up 10 bases and J gave up 0 bases; unmatched junction bases: 6. The CDR3: CAGERDPNTGELFF. Written as DNA, the CDR3 is TGTGCCGGCGAGCGGGACCCGAACACCGGGGAGCTGTTTTTT.

This chain joins TRBV29-1 and TRBJ2-7; a weak D match, TRBD1 (5 bases). The CDR3 runs 13 residues. CDR1 is SQVTM and CDR2 is ANQGSEA in the germline V gene. The germline V and J ends were trimmed by 4 bases and 3 bases, with 13 bases remaining between them. This CDR3 reads CSVAGFPIYEQYF. In DNA form, the CDR3 reads TGCAGCGTTGCAGGGTTTCCTATCTACGAGCAGTACTTC.

The genes are TRBV6-1 and TRBJ2-1, with 8 bases fitting TRBD2. The germline CDR1 and CDR2 sequences are MNHNS and SASEGT. Trimming at V came to 0 bases and at J to 4 bases, leaving 2 bases not matched to a gene. The CDR3 consists of 15 residues. This CDR3 is CASSEALAAYNEQFF. The CDR3 region has the DNA TGTGCCAGCAGTGAAGCACTAGCGGCTTACAATGAGCAGTTCTTC.

CDR3: CASSSTTGATNEKLFF. The DNA of the CDR3 is TGCGCCAGCAGCTCAACGACAGGGGCAACTAATGAAAAACTGTTTTTT. This chain uses TRBV5-1 with TRBJ1-4, with TRBD1 matching over 8 bases. Germline V CDR1 and CDR2: SGHRS, YFSETQ. Trimming at V came to 3 bases and at J to 0 bases, leaving 4 bases not matched to a gene. The CDR3 is made up of 16 amino acids.

The chain couples TRBV29-1 to TRBJ2-7, with D perhaps matching TRBD2 (6 bases). Germline-derived CDR1 and CDR2 are SQVTM and ANQGSEA. The CDR3 totals 11 residues. Trimming removed 5 bases from V and 6 bases from J, with 11 bases in between. CDR3 in DNA: TGCAGCGTTTGGAGGGGTTCCGAGCAGTACTTC. This sequence encodes CSVWRGSEQYF.

V usage is TRBV4-1 and J usage is TRBJ2-1; D is unresolved. The CDR3 length is 17 residues. CDR1 and CDR2 (germline): MGHRA, YSYEKL. V was clipped by 0 bases and J by 0 bases, with 12 bases between them. For the CDR3, the DNA is TGCGCCAGCAGCCAAGACCCACCCTCGGTCTCCTACAATGAGCAGTTCTTC. Encoded protein: CASSQDPPSVSYNEQFF.

The chain has TRBV7-8 and TRBJ2-1, with 9 bases matching TRBD1. In germline, CDR1 is SGHVS, CDR2 FQNEAQ. The CDR3 is 17 residues long. J was trimmed by 8 bases and V by 5 bases; bases with no gene match: 16. CDR3 nucleotides: TGTGCCAGCAGCATATTAGGTACAGGGGGCCTTGGGGATGAGCAGTTCTTC. This sequence encodes CASSILGTGGLGDEQFF.

The V call is TRBV2, the J call TRBJ1-3; D perhaps matches TRBD1 (6 bases). CDR1 is SNHLY, CDR2 FYNNEI, per germline. The ends were cut back, 6 bases at V and 5 bases at J, with 14 bases in the middle. The CDR3 covers 14 residues. The CDR3, as DNA: TGTGCCAGCAGCGTACAGGGTTCGCGAAACACCATATATTTT. Its translation is CASSVQGSRNTIYF.

This clone was found a few times. The V call is TRBV5-1, the J call TRBJ2-7; a possible D gene is TRBD2 (6 bases). Trimming shortened V by 5 bases and J by 6 bases, and 21 bases separated the two germline ends. Germline lookup yields CDR1 SGHRS and CDR2 YFSETQ. CDR3 length: 15 residues. The CDR3 nucleotides read TGCGCCAGCAGTCCCACGCGACAGCCCGGGGGCGAGCAGTACTTC. Translating it yields CASSPTRQPGGEQYF.

The chain joins TRBV4-3 to TRBJ2-1; 13 bases map to TRBD2. V dropped 5 bases and J dropped 8; count of bases not matched to a gene: 12. CDR3 length equals 17 residues. In germline, CDR1 is LGHNA, CDR2 YSLEER. The CDR3: CASSKFPGTSGNHEQFF. In DNA form, the CDR3 reads TGCGCCAGCAGCAAATTCCCCGGGACTAGCGGGAATCATGAGCAGTTCTTC.

The rearrangement links TRBV5-5 to TRBJ1-2; D gene unclear. Trimming took off 1 base at V and 2 bases at J, with 12 bases between the two ends. Per the germline V gene, CDR1 is SGHKS and CDR2 is YYEKEE (reference sequence). The length of the CDR3 is 15 residues. DNA of the CDR3: TGTGCCAGCAGCTTGCTACCAATCTTAAACTATGGCTACACCTTC. Translated: CASSLLPILNYGYTF.

The genes are TRBV6-5 and TRBJ2-7, with 8 bases aligning to TRBD2. Germline assignment: CDR1 MNHEY and CDR2 SVGAGI. V was clipped by 7 bases and J by 0 bases; unmatched bases: 8. The CDR3 covers 15 residues. The CDR3 protein is CASTRGAGGSYEQYF. Written as DNA, the CDR3 is TGTGCCAGCACGCGGGGGGCGGGAGGCTCCTACGAGCAGTACTTC.

The J gene is TRBJ2-5, the V gene TRBV7-7; 7 bases line up with TRBD2. The ends lost 5 bases at V and 4 bases at J; junction bases unmatched: 4. Germline-derived CDR1 and CDR2 are SSHAT and FNYEAQ (reference sequence). The CDR3 covers 13 residues. In nucleotides, the CDR3 is TGTGCCAGCAGCAGGCGGGAGCTAGAGACCCAGTACTTC. Encoded protein: CASSRRELETQYF.

The chain uses TRBV7-9 and TRBJ1-3; no clear D gene. The CDR3 extends over 17 amino acids. The germline V and J ends were trimmed by 3 bases and 4 bases, with 19 bases remaining between them. Germline V gives CDR1 SEHNR, CDR2 FQNEAQ (reference sequence). Here the CDR3 reads CASSLAIAVSVGNTIYF. The CDR3 nucleotides are TGTGCCAGCAGCTTGGCCATAGCAGTGAGCGTCGGAAACACCATATATTTT.

The chain links TRBV5-1 to TRBJ2-1, with 8 bases matching TRBD2. Germline CDR1 SGHRS, CDR2 YFSETQ. Trimming cost V 0 bases and J 10 bases; bases outside gene matches: 18. This CDR3 comprises 18 residues. The CDR3 sequence: CASSLGRGPSGLGGEQFF. Written as DNA, the CDR3 is TGCGCCAGCAGCTTGGGCCGGGGTCCTAGCGGGTTGGGGGGGGAGCAGTTCTTC.

This clone was seen only a few times. The chain combines TRBV5-1 with TRBJ2-1; D not resolved. The V end lost 2 bases, the J end lost 0 bases, and 9 bases lay between the germline ends. Germline V gene data show CDR1 as SGHRS and CDR2 as YFSETQ. The CDR3 runs to 15 residues. CDR3 protein: CASSLSVSSYNEQFF. As DNA, the CDR3 is TGCGCCAGCAGCTTAAGCGTAAGCTCCTACAATGAGCAGTTCTTC. Supplemented by reference TRBV5-1 and TRBJ2-1, the full variable domain reads KAGVTQTPRYLIKTRGQQVTLSCSPISGHRSVSWYQQTPGQGLQFLFEYFSETQRNKGNFPGRFSGRQFSNSRSEMNVSTLELGDSALYLCASSLSVSSYNEQFFGPGTRLTVL.

This chain joins TRBV4-3 and TRBJ1-3, with 8 bases lining up with TRBD1. Trimming cost V 0 bases and J 1 base; bases outside gene matches: 11. Germline V lookup: CDR1 LGHNA, CDR2 YSLEER. The CDR3 has 19 residues. CDR3 loop: CASSQDLQGARSSGNTIYF. The CDR3 DNA is TGCGCCAGCAGCCAAGATTTGCAGGGGGCTCGGAGTTCTGGAAACACCATATATTTT.

The chain is built from TRBV4-1 and TRBJ1-5; D unresolved. Germline loops: CDR1 MGHRA, CDR2 YSYEKL. The CDR3 length is 16 residues. V gave up 2 bases and J gave up 4 bases, with 15 bases separating them. In DNA, the CDR3 is TGCGCCAGCAGCCAAATCGAACGTGGCCATAATCAGCCCCAGCATTTT. Its protein product is CASSQIERGHNQPQHF.

This chain connects TRBV9 to TRBJ2-3; 15 bases line up with TRBD2. This CDR3 is 19 amino acids long. Germline-derived CDR1 and CDR2 are SGDLS and YYNGEE. Losses at the gene ends were 0 bases for V and 3 bases for J; bases not matched to a gene: 8. CDR3 residues: CASSVEGLAGGPGTDTQYF. CDR3 coding DNA: TGTGCCAGCAGCGTAGAGGGACTAGCGGGAGGACCAGGGACAGATACGCAGTATTTT. Variable domain in full (rest from reference TRBV9 and TRBJ2-3): DSGVTQTPKHLITATGQRVTLRCSPRSGDLSVYWYQQSLDQGLQFLIQYYNGEERAKGNILERFSAQQFPDLHSELNLSSLELGDSALYFCASSVEGLAGGPGTDTQYFGPGTRLTVL.

This clone came up once. CDR3 sequence (DNA): TGTGCCAGCAGCCGGAAGGACAGGGTAGGGGGCACTGAAGCTTTCTTT. Its protein is CASSRKDRVGGTEAFF. The genes are TRBV7-8 and TRBJ1-1, with 8 positions matching TRBD1. V lost 5 bases to trimming and J lost 4 bases; unmatched junction nucleotides: 12. The CDR3 covers 16 residues. Germline CDR1 reads SGHVS; CDR2 reads FQNEAQ.